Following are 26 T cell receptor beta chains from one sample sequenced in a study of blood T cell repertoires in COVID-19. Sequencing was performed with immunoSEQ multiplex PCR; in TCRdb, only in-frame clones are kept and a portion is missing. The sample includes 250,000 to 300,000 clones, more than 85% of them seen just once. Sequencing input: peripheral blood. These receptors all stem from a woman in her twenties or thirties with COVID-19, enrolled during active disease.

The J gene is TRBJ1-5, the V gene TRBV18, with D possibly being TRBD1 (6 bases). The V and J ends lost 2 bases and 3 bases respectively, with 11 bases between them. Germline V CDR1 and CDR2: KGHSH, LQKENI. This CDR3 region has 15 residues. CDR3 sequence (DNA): TGTGCCAGCTCACCAGAGACAGGAATCAATCAGCCCCAGCATTTT. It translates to CASSPETGINQPQHF.

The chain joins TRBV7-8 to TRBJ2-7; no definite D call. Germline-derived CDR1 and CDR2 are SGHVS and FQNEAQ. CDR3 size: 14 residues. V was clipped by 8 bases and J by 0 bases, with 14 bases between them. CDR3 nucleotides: TGTGCCAGCTCCTTGGTCGAGGTCTCCTACGAGCAGTACTTC. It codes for CASSLVEVSYEQYF.

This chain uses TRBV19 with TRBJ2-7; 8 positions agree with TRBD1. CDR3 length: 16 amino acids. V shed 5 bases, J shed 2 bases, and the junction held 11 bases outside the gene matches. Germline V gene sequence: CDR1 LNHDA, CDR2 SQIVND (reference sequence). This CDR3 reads CASSPARDRSPYEQYF. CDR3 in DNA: TGTGCCAGTAGTCCGGCGCGGGACAGGAGTCCCTACGAGCAGTACTTC.

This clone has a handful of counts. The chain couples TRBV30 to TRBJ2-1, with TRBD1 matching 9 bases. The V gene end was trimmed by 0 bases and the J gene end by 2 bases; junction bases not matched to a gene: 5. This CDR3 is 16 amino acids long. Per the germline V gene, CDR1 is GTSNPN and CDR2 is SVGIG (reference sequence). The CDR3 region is CAWSVLGTGTYNEQFF. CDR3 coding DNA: TGTGCCTGGAGTGTATTGGGGACAGGGACCTACAATGAGCAGTTCTTC. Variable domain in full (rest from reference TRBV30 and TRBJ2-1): SQTIHQWPATLVQPVGSPLSLECTVEGTSNPNLYWYRQAAGRGLQLLFYSVGIGQISSEVPQNLSASRPQDRQFILSSKKLLLSDSGFYLCAWSVLGTGTYNEQFFGPGTRLTVL.

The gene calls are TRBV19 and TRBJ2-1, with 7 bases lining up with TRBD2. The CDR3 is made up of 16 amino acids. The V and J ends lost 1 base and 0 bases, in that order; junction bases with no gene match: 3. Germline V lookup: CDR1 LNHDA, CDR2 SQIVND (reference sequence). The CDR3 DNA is TGTGCCAGTAGTATAGTTCCGGGGGGCTCCTACAATGAGCAGTTCTTC. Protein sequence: CASSIVPGGSYNEQFF.

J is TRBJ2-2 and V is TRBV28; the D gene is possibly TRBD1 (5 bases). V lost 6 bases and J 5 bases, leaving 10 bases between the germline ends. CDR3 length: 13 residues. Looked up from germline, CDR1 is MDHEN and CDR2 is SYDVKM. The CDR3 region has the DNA TGTGCCAGCAGGTCAGGGTATACCGGGGAGCTGTTTTTT. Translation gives CASRSGYTGELFF.

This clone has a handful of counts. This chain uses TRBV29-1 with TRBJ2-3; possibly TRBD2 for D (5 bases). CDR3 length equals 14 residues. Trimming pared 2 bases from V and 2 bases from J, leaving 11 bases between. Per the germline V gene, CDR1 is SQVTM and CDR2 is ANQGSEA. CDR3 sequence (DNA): TGCAGCGTTGAATCGGGGAGTCCCACAGATACGCAGTATTTT. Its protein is CSVESGSPTDTQYF.

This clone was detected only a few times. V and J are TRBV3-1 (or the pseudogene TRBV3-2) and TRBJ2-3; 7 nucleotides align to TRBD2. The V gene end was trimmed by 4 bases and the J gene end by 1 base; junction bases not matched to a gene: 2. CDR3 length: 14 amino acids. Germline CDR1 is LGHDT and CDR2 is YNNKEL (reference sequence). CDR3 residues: CASSRLAGTDTQYF. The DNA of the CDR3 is TGTGCCAGCAGCCGGCTAGCGGGCACAGATACGCAGTATTTT.

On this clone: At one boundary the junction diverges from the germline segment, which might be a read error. CDR3: CASSPQRQGGTGELFF. CDR3 coding DNA: TGTGCCAGCTCGCCACAGCGACAGGGGGGAACCGGGGAGCTGTTTTTT. The chain joins TRBV18 to TRBJ2-2, with 9 bases fitting TRBD1. The germline gives CDR1 KGHSH, CDR2 LQKENI. This CDR3 has 16 residues.

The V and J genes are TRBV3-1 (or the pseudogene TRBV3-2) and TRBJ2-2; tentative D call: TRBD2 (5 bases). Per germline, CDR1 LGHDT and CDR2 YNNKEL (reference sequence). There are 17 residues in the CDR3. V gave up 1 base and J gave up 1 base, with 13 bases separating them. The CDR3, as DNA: TGTGCCAGCAGCCAAGGATGGGGTAGCGTGAACACCGGGGAGCTGTTTTTT. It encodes CASSQGWGSVNTGELFF.

The CDR3 region is CASSISAAASQETQYF. In nucleotides, the CDR3 is TGTGCCAGTAGTATCAGTGCCGCGGCTTCCCAAGAGACCCAGTACTTC. The chain links TRBV19 to TRBJ2-5; D call uncertain. V was cut by 3 bases and J by 1 base, with 15 bases left in between. CDR3 length: 16 residues. From germline, CDR1 is LNHDA and CDR2 SQIVND (reference sequence). Supplemented by reference TRBV19 and TRBJ2-5, the full variable domain reads DGGITQSPKYLFRKEGQNVTLSCEQNLNHDAMYWYRQDPGQGLRLIYYSQIVNDFQKGDIAEGYSVSREKKESFPLTVTSAQKNPTAFYLCASSISAAASQETQYFGPGTRLLVL.

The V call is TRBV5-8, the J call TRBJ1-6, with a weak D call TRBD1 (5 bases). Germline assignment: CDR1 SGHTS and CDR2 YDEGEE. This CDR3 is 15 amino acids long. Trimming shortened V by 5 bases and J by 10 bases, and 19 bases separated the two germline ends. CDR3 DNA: TGTGCCAGCAGAGGTCGAACGGGGGAAGGATCACCCCTCCACTTT. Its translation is CASRGRTGEGSPLHF. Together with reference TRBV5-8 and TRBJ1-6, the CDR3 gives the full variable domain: EAGVTQSPTHLIKTRGQQATLRCSPISGHTSVYWYQQALGLGLQFLLWYDEGEERNRGNFPPRFSGRQFPNYSSELNVNALELEDSALYLCASRGRTGEGSPLHFGNGTRLTVT.

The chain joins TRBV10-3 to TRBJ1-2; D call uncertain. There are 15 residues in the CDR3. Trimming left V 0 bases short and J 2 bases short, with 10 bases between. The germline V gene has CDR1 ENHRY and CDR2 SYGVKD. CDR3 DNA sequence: TGTGCCATCAGTGAGTCGTCGACACTGAACTATGGCTACACCTTC. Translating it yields CAISESSTLNYGYTF.

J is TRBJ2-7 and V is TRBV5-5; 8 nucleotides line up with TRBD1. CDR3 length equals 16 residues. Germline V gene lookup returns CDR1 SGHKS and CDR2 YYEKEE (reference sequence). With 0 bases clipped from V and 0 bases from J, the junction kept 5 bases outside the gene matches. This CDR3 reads CASSLAGGTGSYEQYF. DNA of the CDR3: TGTGCCAGCAGCTTGGCCGGTGGGACAGGCTCCTACGAGCAGTACTTC.

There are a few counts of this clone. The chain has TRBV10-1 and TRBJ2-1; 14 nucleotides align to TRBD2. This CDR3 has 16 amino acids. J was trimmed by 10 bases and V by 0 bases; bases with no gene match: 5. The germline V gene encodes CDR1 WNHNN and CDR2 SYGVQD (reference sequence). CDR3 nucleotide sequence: TGCGCCAGCAGTGAGTCGGGACTAGCGGGAGCGCGGGAGCAGTTCTTC. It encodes CASSESGLAGAREQFF.

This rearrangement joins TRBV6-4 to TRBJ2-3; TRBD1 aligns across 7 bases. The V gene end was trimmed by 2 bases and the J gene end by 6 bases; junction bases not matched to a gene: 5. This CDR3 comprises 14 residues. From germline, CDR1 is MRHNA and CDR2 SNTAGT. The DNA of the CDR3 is TGTGCCAGCAGTGACGAGGGGGCCGGGGATACGCAGTATTTT. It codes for CASSDEGAGDTQYF.

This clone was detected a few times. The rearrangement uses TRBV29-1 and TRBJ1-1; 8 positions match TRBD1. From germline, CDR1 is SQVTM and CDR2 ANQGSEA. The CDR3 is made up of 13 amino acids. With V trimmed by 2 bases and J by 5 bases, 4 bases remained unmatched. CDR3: CSVEQGAGTEAFF. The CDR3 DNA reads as TGCAGCGTTGAACAGGGGGCAGGGACTGAAGCTTTCTTT.

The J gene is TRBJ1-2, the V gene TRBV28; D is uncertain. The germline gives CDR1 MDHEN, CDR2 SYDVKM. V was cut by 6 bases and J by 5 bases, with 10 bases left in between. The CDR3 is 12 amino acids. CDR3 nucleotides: TGTGCCAGCAGCCCCGGGGTTTATGGCTACACCTTC. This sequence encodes CASSPGVYGYTF.

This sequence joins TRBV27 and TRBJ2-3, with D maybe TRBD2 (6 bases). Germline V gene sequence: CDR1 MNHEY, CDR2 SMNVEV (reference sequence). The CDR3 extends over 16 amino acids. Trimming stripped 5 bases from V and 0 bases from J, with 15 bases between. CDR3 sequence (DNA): TGTGCCAGCAGTCCCCGGGCCAGCGGGAGCACAGATACGCAGTATTTT. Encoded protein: CASSPRASGSTDTQYF.

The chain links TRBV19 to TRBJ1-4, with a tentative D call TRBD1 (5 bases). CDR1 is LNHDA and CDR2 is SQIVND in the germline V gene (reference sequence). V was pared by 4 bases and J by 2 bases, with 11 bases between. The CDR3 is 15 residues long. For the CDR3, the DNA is TGTGCCAGTAGTACTTGGGAGGGGACTAATGAAAAACTGTTTTTT. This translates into CASSTWEGTNEKLFF.

Written as DNA, the CDR3 is TGTGCCAGCAGCCAAGATTGGACAGTACTCGGCAATCAGCCCCAGCATTTT. It encodes CASSQDWTVLGNQPQHF. The chain uses TRBV4-2 and TRBJ1-5; tentative D call: TRBD1 (6 bases). CDR3 length equals 17 residues. Germline CDR1 reads LGHNA; CDR2 reads YNFKEQ. The germline V and J ends were trimmed by 0 bases and 2 bases, with 14 bases remaining between them.

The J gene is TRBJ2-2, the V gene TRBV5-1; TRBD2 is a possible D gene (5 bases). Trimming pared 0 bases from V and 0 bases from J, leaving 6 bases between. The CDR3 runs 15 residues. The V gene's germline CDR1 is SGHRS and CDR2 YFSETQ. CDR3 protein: CASSLGGSNTGELFF. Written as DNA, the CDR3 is TGCGCCAGCAGCTTGGGAGGGTCGAACACCGGGGAGCTGTTTTTT. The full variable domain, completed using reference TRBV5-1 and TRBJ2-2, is KAGVTQTPRYLIKTRGQQVTLSCSPISGHRSVSWYQQTPGQGLQFLFEYFSETQRNKGNFPGRFSGRQFSNSRSEMNVSTLELGDSALYLCASSLGGSNTGELFFGEGSRLTVL.

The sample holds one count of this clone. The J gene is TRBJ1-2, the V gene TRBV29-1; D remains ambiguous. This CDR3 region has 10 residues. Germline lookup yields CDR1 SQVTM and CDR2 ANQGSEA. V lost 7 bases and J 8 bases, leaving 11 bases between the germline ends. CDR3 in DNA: TGCAGCGCGGGCTCGGAGGGCTACACCTTC. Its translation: CSAGSEGYTF.

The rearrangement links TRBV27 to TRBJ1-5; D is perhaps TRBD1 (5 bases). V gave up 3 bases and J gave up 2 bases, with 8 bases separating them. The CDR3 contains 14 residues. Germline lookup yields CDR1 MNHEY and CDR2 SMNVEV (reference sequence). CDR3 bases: TGTGCCAGCAGTTTGGCCAGGGGCAATCAGCCCCAGCATTTT. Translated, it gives CASSLARGNQPQHF.

The CDR3 DNA sequence: TGTGCCAGCATTACTTCCGGGACAGGAAAACCCAACCATTTT. This encodes CASITSGTGKPNHF. V and J are TRBV28 and TRBJ1-5; 8 bases are a match to TRBD1. The length of the CDR3 is 14 residues. V lost 7 bases to trimming and J lost 16 bases; unmatched junction nucleotides: 18. Per germline, CDR1 MDHEN and CDR2 SYDVKM. Full variable domain (remainder filled in from reference TRBV28 and TRBJ1-5): DVKVTQSSRYLVKRTGEKVFLECVQDMDHENMFWYRQDPGLGLRLIYFSYDVKMKEKGDIPEGYSVSREKKERFSLILESASTNQTSMYLCASITSGTGKPNHFGDGTRLSIL.

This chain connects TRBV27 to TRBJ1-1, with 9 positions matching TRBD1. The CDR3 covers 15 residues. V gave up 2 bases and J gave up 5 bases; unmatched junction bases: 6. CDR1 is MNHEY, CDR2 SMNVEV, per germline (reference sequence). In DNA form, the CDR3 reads TGTGCCAGCAGTTTACTGGGACAGGGTACGACTGAAGCTTTCTTT. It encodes CASSLLGQGTTEAFF.